This note documents a single TCR beta chain sequence. The sample comes from a study of T cells expressing NK-cell markers. The cDNA for TCR beta came from 5'RACE template switching with UMIs. TCRdb re-called the 5' RACE reads and catalogs CDR3 proteins one per entry, DNA excluded. The sample totals some 150,000 distinct CDR3 sequences. CDR1 and CDR2 (germline): DFQATT, SNEGSKA (reference sequence). The CDR3 has 14 amino acids. The TCR originated in a man aged 18 to 30 in good health. V usage is TRBV20-1 and J usage is TRBJ2-7; without DNA, the TCRdb call of TRBD2 cannot be checked. The sequenced material came from blood T cells: a sorted CD56 or NKG2C T cell subset, CD4+ or CD8+ T cells, or bulk PBMC T cells (not recorded which). The chain's CDR3 is CSALLSGSAYEQYF.